The clone carrying this TCR beta chain was picked up a small number of times. The data stem from a study of cytomegalovirus exposure and HLA in healthy donors. With 8 bases removed from V and 5 bases from J, the gap between germline ends came to 18 bases. The CDR3 extends over 13 amino acids. CDR1 and CDR2 (germline): SQVTM, ANQGSEA. PCR used 60 Vbeta primers and 13 Jbeta primers. The assay was immunoSEQ multiplex PCR, and TCRdb's table has in-frame clones only and misses some. The table has tens of thousands of clones, 55% to 65% seen once; the top ten hold 3%. This receptor was identified in a woman between 45 and 60 years old in good health and CMV-seronegative. The specimen was PBMCs. This sequence joins TRBV29-1 and TRBJ2-5; D possibly corresponds to TRBD2 (6 bases). The chain's CDR3 is CSSLGGGAETQYF. The CDR3 nucleotides are TGCAGCTCTCTTGGGGGAGGAGCGGAGACCCAGTACTTC.